This T cell receptor (beta chain) was observed in a study of T cell responses to AZD1222 COVID-19 vaccine. The repertoire was sequenced with immunoSEQ multiplex PCR; TCRdb's copy has only in-frame clones and lacks some. The data show over 65,000 clones, almost 90% seen once. The germline V gene has CDR1 MDHEN and CDR2 SYDVKM. The CDR3 runs 15 residues. V lost 6 bases to trimming and J lost 3 bases; unmatched junction nucleotides: 6. Here the sequenced sample was peripheral blood, taken 28 days after the second AZD1222 dose. The TCR originated in an adult who received the AZD1222 COVID-19 vaccine. The V gene is TRBV28, the J gene TRBJ1-4; the match to TRBD1 covers 8 bases. The CDR3 DNA reads TGTGCCAGCAGCCTCGCAGGGGGCGCTAATGAAAAACTGTTTTTT. Translated, it gives CASSLAGGANEKLFF.